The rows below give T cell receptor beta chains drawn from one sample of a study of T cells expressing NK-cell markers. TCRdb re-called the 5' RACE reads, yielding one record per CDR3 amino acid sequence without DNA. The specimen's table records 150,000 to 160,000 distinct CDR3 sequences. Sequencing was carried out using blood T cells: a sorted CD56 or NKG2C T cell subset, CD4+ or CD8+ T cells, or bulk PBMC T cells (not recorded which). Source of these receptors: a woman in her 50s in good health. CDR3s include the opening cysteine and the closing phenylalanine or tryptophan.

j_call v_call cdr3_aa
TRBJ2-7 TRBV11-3 CASSLGRELHYEQYF
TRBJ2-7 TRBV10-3 CAISESMTSGSSYEQYF
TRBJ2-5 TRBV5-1 CASSLEGVVRETQYF
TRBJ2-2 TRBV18 CASSPQEAPNTGELFF
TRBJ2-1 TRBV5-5 CASSIAATSGTNEQFF
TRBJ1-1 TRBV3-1 CASSQDLMDSRGAFF
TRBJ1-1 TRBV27 CASGIQGSTEAFF
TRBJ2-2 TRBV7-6 CASSPRTSGIGGELFF
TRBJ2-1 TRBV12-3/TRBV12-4 CASSPPDDRRQQFF
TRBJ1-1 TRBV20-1 CSARDRGETEAFF
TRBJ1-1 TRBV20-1 CSARATLTVRPEAFF
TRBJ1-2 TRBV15 CATSSPGGGYTF
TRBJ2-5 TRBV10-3 CAISGPGRHQETQYF
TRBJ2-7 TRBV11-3 CASNPEGSGSFKYEQYF
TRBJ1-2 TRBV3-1 CASSQDPAGQGGYTF
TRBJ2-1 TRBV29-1 CSVEGTSGRINEQFF
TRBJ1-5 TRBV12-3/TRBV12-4 CASSRTGGNQPQHF
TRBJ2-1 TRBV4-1 CASSQTSGRVEQFF
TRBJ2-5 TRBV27 CASSSWTSGMVTQYF
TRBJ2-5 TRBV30 CAWSVQGGPQYF
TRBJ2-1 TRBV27 CASSFGTGIYNEQFF
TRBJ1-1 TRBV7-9 CASTPPQGPSLYVAFF
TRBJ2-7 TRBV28 CASSDRDRVTYEQYF
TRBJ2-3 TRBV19 CASSREGTDTQYF
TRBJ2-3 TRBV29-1 CSVGEDSTDTQYF
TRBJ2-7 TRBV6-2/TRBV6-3 CASIGTGTYEQYF
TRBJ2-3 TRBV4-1 CASSVGTSGDPYTQYF
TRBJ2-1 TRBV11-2 CASIPRGGGYNEQFF
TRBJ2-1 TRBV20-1 CSADLDSYNEQFF
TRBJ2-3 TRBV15 CATSRSPGTGFFYTQYF
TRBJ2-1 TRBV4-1 CASSQLTNYNEQFF
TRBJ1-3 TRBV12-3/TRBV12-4 CASRIQGSAGNTIYF
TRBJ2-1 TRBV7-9 CASSPDGGRRNEQFF
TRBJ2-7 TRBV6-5 CASSPGQGHYEQYF
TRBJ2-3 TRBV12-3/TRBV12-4 CASSLGTSVSGTDTQYF
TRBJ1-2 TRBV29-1 CSVVEKGRYRYGYTF
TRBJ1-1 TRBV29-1 CSVEDLGGFTEAFF
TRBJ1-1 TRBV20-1 CSATARGVRAEAFF
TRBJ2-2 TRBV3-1 CASSQERQGTYTGELFF
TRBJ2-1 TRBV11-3 CASSPPGLFDEQFF
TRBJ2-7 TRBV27 CASSLTGAYEQYF
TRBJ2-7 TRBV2 CASSEREDYEQYF
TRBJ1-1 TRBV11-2 CASSLAGETEAFF
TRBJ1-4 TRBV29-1 CSVEVRGDRTPTNEKLFF
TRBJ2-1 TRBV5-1 CASSFFPGLADEQFF
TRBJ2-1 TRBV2 CASTRGINEQFF
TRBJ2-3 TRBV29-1 CSGGTSGSTDTQYF
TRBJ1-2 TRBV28 CASSRPLQAYGYTF
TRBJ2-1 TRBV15 CATSRVGASSYNEQFF